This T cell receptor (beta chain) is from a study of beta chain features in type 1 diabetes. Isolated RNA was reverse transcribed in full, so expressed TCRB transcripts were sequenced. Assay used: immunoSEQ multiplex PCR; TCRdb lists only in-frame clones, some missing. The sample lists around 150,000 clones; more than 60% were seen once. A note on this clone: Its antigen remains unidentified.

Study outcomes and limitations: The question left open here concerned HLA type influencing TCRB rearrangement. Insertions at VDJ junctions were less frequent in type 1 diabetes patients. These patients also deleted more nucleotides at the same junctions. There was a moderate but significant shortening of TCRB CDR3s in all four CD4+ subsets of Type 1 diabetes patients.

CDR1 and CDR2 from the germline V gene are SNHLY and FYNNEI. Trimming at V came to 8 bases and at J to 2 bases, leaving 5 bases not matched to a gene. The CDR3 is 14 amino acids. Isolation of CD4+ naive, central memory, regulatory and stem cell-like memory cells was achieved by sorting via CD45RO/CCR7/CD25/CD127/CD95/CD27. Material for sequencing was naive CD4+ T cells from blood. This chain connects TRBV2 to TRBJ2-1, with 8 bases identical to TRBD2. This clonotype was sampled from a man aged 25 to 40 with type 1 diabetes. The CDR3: CASEELAAYNEQFF. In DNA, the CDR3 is TGTGCCAGCGAGGAACTAGCGGCCTACAATGAGCAGTTCTTC.